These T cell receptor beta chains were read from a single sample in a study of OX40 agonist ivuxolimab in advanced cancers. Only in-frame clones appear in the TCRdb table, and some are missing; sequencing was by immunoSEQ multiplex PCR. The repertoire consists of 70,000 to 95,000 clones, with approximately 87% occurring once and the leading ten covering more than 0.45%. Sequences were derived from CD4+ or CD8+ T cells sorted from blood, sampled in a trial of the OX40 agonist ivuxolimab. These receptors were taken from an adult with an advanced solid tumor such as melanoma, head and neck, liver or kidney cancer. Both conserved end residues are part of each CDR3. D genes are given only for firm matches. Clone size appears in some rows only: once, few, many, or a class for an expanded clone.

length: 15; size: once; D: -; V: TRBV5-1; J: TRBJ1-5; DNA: TGCGCCAGCAGCTTGGATGGGGGGCCTAGTCAGCCCCAGCATTTT; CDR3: CASSLDGGPSQPQHF
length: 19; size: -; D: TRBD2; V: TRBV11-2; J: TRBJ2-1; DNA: TGTGCCAGCGGAATTGGGGGCCCGGCTAGCGGGGTGATCCACAATGAGCAGTTCTTC; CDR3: CASGIGGPASGVIHNEQFF
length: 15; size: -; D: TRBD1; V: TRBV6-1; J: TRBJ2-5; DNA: TGTGCCAGCAGCTCCGGGACAGGGTTAGGGGAGACCCAGTACTTC; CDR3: CASSSGTGLGETQYF
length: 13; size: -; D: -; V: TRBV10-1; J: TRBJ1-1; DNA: TGCGCCAGCAGTTCGGGGGGGGGCCGCGAAGCTTTCTTT; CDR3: CASSSGGGREAFF
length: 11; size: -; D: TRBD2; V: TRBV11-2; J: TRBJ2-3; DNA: TGTGCCTGGGGGGGTTTCGATACGCAGTATTTT; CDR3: CAWGGFDTQYF
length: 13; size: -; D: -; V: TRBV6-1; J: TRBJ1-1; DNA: TGTGCCAGCAGTGAGGGATATACGGGGAAAGCTTTCTTT; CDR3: CASSEGYTGKAFF
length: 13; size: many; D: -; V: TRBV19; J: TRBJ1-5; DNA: TGTGCCAGTAGTACCGGATTAGATCAGCCCCAGCATTTT; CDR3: CASSTGLDQPQHF
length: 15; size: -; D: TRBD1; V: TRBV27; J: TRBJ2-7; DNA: TGTGCCAGCAGTTTATCTCAGGACAGGGGCTACGAGCAGTACTTC; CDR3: CASSLSQDRGYEQYF
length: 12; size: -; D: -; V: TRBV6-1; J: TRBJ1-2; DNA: TGTGCCAGCATTACCGGGACGGATGGCTACACCTTC; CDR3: CASITGTDGYTF
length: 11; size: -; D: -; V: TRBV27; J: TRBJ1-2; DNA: TGTGCCAGCAGCCCCGGTAGGGGCTACACCTTC; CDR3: CASSPGRGYTF
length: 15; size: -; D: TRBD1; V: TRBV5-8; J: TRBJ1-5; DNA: TGTGCCAGCAGCTTGGGGGAAGGGGGCTATCAGCCCCAGCATTTT; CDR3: CASSLGEGGYQPQHF
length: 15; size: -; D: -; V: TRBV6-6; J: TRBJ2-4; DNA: TGTGCCAGCAGTTACGGGGGGCCAGCCAAAAACATTCAGTACTTC; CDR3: CASSYGGPAKNIQYF
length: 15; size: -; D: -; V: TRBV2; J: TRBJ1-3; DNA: TGTGCCACCCAAGACCGGGTCCACTCTGGAAACACCATATATTTT; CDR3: CATQDRVHSGNTIYF
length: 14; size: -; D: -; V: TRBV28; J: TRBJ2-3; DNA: TGTGCCAGCACTTTAAGGCGGGCCACAGATACGCAGTATTTT; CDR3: CASTLRRATDTQYF
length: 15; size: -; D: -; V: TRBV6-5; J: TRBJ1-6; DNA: TGTGCCAGCAGTTACTCGGGCGTGTATAATTCACCCCTCCACTTT; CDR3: CASSYSGVYNSPLHF
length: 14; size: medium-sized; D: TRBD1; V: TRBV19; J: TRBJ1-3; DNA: TGTGCCAGTACCAGAAACGCACAGGGGGCCGCCATATATTTT; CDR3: CASTRNAQGAAIYF
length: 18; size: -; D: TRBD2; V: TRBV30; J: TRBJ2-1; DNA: TGTGCCTGGAAATTCAGGGCTAGCGGGAGAGGCTCCTACAATGAGCAGTTCTTC; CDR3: CAWKFRASGRGSYNEQFF
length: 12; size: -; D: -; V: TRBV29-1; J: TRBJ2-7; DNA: TGCAGCGCTGGAGGGGGCAGCTACGAGCAGTACTTC; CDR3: CSAGGGSYEQYF
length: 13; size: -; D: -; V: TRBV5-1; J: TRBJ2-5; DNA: TGCGCCAGCAGCCGCGGAATGCAAGAGACCCAGTACTTC; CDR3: CASSRGMQETQYF
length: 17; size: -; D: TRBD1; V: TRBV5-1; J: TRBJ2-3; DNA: TGCGCCAGCAGCTTCTGGCAGGGGGCTGGGAGCACAGATACGCAGTATTTT; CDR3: CASSFWQGAGSTDTQYF
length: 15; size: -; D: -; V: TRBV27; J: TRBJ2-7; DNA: TGTGCCAGCACGGCTGGGAGTCTGAGCTCCTACGAGCAGTACTTC; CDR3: CASTAGSLSSYEQYF
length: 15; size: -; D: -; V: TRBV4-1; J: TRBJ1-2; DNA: TGCGCCAGCAGCCCCCCCCCAGGCAGGGGCTATGGCTACACCTTC; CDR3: CASSPPPGRGYGYTF
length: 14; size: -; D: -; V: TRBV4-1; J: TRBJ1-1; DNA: TGCGCCAGCAGCCAAGACCTGACAGGAGCCGCAGCTTTCTTT; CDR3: CASSQDLTGAAAFF
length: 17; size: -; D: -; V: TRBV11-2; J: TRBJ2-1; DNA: TGTGCCAGCAGCTTACGACTAACGGGGGGCGGCTCTGCTGAGCAGTTCTTC; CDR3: CASSLRLTGGGSAEQFF
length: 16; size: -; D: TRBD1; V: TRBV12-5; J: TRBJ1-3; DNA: TGTGCTAGTGGTCTCGACAGGGGGTGGTATGGAAACACCATATATTTT; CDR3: CASGLDRGWYGNTIYF
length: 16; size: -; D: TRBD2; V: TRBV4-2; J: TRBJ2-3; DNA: TGTGCCAGCAGCCAAGACGTCGGGGGGGACACAGATACGCAGTATTTT; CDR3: CASSQDVGGDTDTQYF
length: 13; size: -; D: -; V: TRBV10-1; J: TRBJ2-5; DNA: TGCGCCAGCAGTGAGGGGACACCAGGGACCCAGTACTTC; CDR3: CASSEGTPGTQYF
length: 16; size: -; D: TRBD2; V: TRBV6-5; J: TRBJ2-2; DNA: TGTGCCAGCAGTTACTCTAGGACTAGTTCCACCGGGGAGCTGTTTTTT; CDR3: CASSYSRTSSTGELFF
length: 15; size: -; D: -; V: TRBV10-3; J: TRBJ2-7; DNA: TGTGCCATCCAGCCAGGGGGAGGAGGGCGCGGCGAGCAGTACTTC; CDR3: CAIQPGGGGRGEQYF
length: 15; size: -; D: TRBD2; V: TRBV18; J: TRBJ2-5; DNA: TGTGCCAGCTCACCAAGACTAGCGGGAGAAGAGACCCAGTACTTC; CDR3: CASSPRLAGEETQYF
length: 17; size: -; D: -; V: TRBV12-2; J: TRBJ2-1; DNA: TGTGCAAGTCGCTTAGCTACTAGGACAGGGGGCTGCAATGAGCAGTTCTTC; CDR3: CASRLATRTGGCNEQFF
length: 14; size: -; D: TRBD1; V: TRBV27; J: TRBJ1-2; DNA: TGTGCCAGCAGTCAGGACAGGGAGGGGTATGGCTACACCTTC; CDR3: CASSQDREGYGYTF
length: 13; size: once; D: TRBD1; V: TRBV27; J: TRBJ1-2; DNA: TGTGCCAGCAAGGACAGGGGGATAGATGGCTACACCTTC; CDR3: CASKDRGIDGYTF
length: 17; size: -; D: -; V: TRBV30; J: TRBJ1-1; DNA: TGTGCCTGCGTACTTAAAGTGGGGGCCATATTGGGCACTGAAGCTTTCTTT; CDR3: CACVLKVGAILGTEAFF
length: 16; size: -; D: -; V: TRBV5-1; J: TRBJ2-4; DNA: TGCGCCAGCAGCTTGGCCGGGACCGGTGGGGTGAACATTCAGTACTTC; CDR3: CASSLAGTGGVNIQYF
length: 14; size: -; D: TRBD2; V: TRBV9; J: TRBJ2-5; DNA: TGTGCCAGCAGCTCGGGACTAGCGGGCGAGACCCAGTACTTC; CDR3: CASSSGLAGETQYF
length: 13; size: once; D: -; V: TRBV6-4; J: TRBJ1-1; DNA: TGTGCCAGCAGTGAAGAGGTGAACACTGAAGCTTTCTTT; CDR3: CASSEEVNTEAFF
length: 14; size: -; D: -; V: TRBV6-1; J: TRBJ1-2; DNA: TGTGCCAGCAGTCCACGGGCGACGGACTATGGCTACACCTTC; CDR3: CASSPRATDYGYTF
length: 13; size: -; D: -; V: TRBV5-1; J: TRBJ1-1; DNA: TGCGCCAGCAGCTTGGTAGGAGGGCTTGAAGCTTTCTTT; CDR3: CASSLVGGLEAFF
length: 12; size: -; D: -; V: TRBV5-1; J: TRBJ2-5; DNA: TGCGCCAGCAGCTTTGCTCAAGAGACCCAGTACTTC; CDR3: CASSFAQETQYF
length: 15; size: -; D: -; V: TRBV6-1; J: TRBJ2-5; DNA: TGTGCCAGCATTGGGGCTAGCTTAGGCCAAGAGACCCAGTACTTC; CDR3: CASIGASLGQETQYF
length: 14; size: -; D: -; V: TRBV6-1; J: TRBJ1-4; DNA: TGTGCCAGCAGAATTCAGGGTATGAGTGAAAAACTGTTTTTT; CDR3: CASRIQGMSEKLFF
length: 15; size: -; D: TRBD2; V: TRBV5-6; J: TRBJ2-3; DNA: TGTGCCAGCAGCTTGGGACTAGCGGGGGGAGATACGCAGTATTTT; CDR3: CASSLGLAGGDTQYF
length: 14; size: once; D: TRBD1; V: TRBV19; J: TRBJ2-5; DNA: TGTGCCAGTAGTATGCAGGGGGCGGGAGAGACCCAGTACTTC; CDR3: CASSMQGAGETQYF
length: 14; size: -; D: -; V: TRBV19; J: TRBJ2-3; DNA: TGTGCCAGTAGTCTACGATCAATAGAAGATACGCAGTATTTT; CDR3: CASSLRSIEDTQYF
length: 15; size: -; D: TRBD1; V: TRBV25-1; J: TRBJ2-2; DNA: TGTGCCAGCAGCCCCCCGACAGGGGGCACCGGGGAGCTGTTTTTT; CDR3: CASSPPTGGTGELFF
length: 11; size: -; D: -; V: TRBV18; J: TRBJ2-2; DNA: TGTGCCAGCTCGTTCACCGGGGAGCTGTTTTTT; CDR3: CASSFTGELFF
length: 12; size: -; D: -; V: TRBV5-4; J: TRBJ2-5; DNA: TGTGCCAGCAGCCGACAGCAAGAGACCCAGTACTTC; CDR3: CASSRQQETQYF
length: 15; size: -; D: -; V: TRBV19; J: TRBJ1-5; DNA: TGTGCCAGTAAGGCCGCAGGTTATAGCAATCAGCCCCAGCATTTT; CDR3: CASKAAGYSNQPQHF
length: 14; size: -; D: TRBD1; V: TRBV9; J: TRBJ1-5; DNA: TGTGCCAGCAGCGAGACAGGGGAGTTTCAGCCCCAGCATTTT; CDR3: CASSETGEFQPQHF
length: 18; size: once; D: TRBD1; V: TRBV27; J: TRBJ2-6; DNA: TGTGCCAGCAGGGGACCGGGACAGTGGTCTAAGGGGGCCAACGTCCTGACTTTC; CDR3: CASRGPGQWSKGANVLTF
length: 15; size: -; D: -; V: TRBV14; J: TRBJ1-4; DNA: TGTGCCAGCAGCCCTCGCCAGGGCACTAATGAAAAACTGTTTTTT; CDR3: CASSPRQGTNEKLFF
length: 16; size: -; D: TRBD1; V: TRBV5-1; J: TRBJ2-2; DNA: TGCGCCAGCAGCTTGGGAGGGACAGCCTCCACCGGGGAGCTGTTTTTT; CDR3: CASSLGGTASTGELFF
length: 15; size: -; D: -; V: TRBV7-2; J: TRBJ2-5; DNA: TGTGCCAGCAGCTCAATGGGTGCTAGCCGGGAGACCCAGTACTTC; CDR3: CASSSMGASRETQYF
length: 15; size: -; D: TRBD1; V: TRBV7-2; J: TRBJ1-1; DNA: TGTGCCAGCAGCTCGACAGGGGTTGGTTTTGCTGAAGCTTTCTTT; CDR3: CASSSTGVGFAEAFF
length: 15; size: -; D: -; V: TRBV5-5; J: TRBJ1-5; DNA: TGTGCCAGCAGCCCCCGGCGGGACACCAATCAGCCCCAGCATTTT; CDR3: CASSPRRDTNQPQHF